This T cell receptor (beta chain) stems from a study of blood T cell repertoires in COVID-19. In the study overall: COVID-19 samples, acute and convalescent, were from the United States, Italy and Spain. PBMCs, B-cell-depleted T cells, or T cells provided the cDNA or gDNA that made up the material.

Original methodology: How many nucleated cells were present was estimated from reference gene primer amplification. Data came from immunoSEQ multiplex PCR; TCRdb stores just in-frame clones and leaves some out. Clone size and the V and J calls come from that table; the DNA yielded D and trimming. The table lists about 410,000 clones, 86% of them singletons. Sequenced material: peripheral blood. This receptor was obtained from a woman aged 25 to 39 with active or convalescent COVID-19.

The CDR3 spells CAISENPAYEQYF. For the CDR3, the DNA is TGTGCCATCAGTGAAAATCCCGCCTACGAGCAGTACTTC. The gene calls are TRBV10-3 and TRBJ2-7; D unresolved. V was clipped by 3 bases and J by 2 bases, with 8 bases between them. Per the germline V gene, CDR1 is ENHRY and CDR2 is SYGVKD. This CDR3 has 13 amino acids.